One sample yielded the 12 T cell receptor beta chains listed below, sequenced in a study of graft-versus-host responses after intestinal transplantation. Clones were read by immunoSEQ multiplex PCR, and TCRdb kept only the in-frame ones, dropping some. In the table there are tens of thousands of clones, more than 80% of which are singletons. Source: PBMCs, taken 300 to 320 days after intestinal transplant. The receptors come from a human patient who received an intestinal transplant, so some T cells may come from the graft donor.

The genes are TRBV6-1 and TRBJ1-5; D uncertain. From germline, CDR1 is MNHNS and CDR2 SASEGT. V lost 7 bases, J lost 0 bases, and 7 bases lay in between. This CDR3 has 13 amino acids. CDR3 sequence (DNA): TGTGCCAGCAATTCGGTTAGCAATCAGCCCCAGCATTTT. Its protein product is CASNSVSNQPQHF.

This clone was seen a single time. The rearrangement links TRBV13 to TRBJ2-1; possibly TRBD1 for D (5 bases). CDR1 PRHDT and CDR2 FYEKMQ come from the germline V gene (reference sequence). Trimming left V 3 bases short and J 2 bases short, with 14 bases between. CDR3 length: 16 residues. The CDR3 loop reads CASSFYRSVAYNEQFF. The CDR3 DNA reads as TGTGCCAGCAGCTTTTACAGGTCGGTCGCCTACAATGAGCAGTTCTTC.

The V and J genes are TRBV6-5 and TRBJ1-1; D call uncertain. The germline CDR1 and CDR2 sequences are MNHEY and SVGAGI. Trimming took 2 bases from V and 1 from J, leaving 14 bases between them. This CDR3 is built from 16 residues. The CDR3 loop reads CASSYRTIQGNTEAFF. In DNA, the CDR3 is TGTGCCAGCAGTTACCGTACCATTCAAGGGAACACTGAAGCTTTCTTT.

CDR3 DNA: TGTGCCAGTAGTAGGGACAGGGACGAGCAGTTCTTC. Residues: CASSRDRDEQFF. V is TRBV19 and J is TRBJ2-1; TRBD1 matches at 9 bases. The CDR3 totals 12 residues. The V segment lost 4 bases and the J segment 10 bases; nucleotides outside the gene matches: 2. The germline gives CDR1 LNHDA, CDR2 SQIVND (reference sequence).

This chain joins TRBV29-1 and TRBJ2-5; D remains ambiguous. The CDR3 spans 14 residues. The ends were cut back, 3 bases at V and 2 bases at J, with 13 bases in the middle. Germline values: CDR1 SQVTM, CDR2 ANQGSEA. CDR3 region: CSVDNGVSQETQYF. The CDR3 bases are TGCAGCGTTGACAATGGGGTTTCACAAGAGACCCAGTACTTC.

The chain combines TRBV21-1 with TRBJ1-4. TRBV21-1 is an annotated pseudogene. The CDR3 has 16 residues. The CDR3 region has the DNA TGTGCCAGCAGCAACCTACCCAGGGAGGAGAATGAAAAACTGTTTTTT. It encodes CASSNLPREENEKLFF.

The chain combines TRBV11-2 with TRBJ1-1; tentatively, D is TRBD1 (6 bases). V shed 2 bases and J shed 6 bases, with 10 bases lying between them. Germline CDR1 is SGHAT and CDR2 is FQNNGV. The CDR3 length is 13 residues. The CDR3 loop is CASSLRGRAEAFF. In DNA form, the CDR3 reads TGTGCCAGCAGCTTAAGGGGGAGAGCTGAAGCTTTCTTT.

The chain has TRBV7-8 and TRBJ2-3; 7 nucleotides match TRBD2. With V trimmed by 2 bases and J by 0 bases, 5 bases remained unmatched. This CDR3 has 16 amino acids. Germline V gives CDR1 SGHVS, CDR2 FQNEAQ. CDR3 DNA sequence: TGTGCCAGCAGCTTACCAGCGGGAACTAGCACAGATACGCAGTATTTT. This sequence encodes CASSLPAGTSTDTQYF.

V is TRBV28 and J is TRBJ2-7, with 9 bases aligning to TRBD2. Germline CDR1 MDHEN, CDR2 SYDVKM. This CDR3 comprises 14 residues. The trim removed 3 bases at V and 6 bases at J, leaving 6 bases unmatched. The CDR3 region is CASSFLRGGSEQYF. The CDR3 DNA reads TGTGCCAGCAGTTTTTTGCGGGGGGGTAGCGAGCAGTACTTC. Drawing the rest from reference TRBV28 and TRBJ2-7, the complete variable domain is DVKVTQSSRYLVKRTGEKVFLECVQDMDHENMFWYRQDPGLGLRLIYFSYDVKMKEKGDIPEGYSVSREKKERFSLILESASTNQTSMYLCASSFLRGGSEQYFGPGTRLTVT.

The chain combines TRBV6-1 with TRBJ2-2, with 7 bases aligning to TRBD2. CDR1 is MNHNS and CDR2 is SASEGT in the germline V gene. Trimming took 4 bases from V and 2 from J; bases not matched to a gene: 4. The CDR3 has 15 amino acids. In DNA, the CDR3 is TGTGCCAGCAGTGGGACTAGGGCAAACACCGGGGAGCTGTTTTTT. Protein product: CASSGTRANTGELFF.

The chain recombines TRBV14 with TRBJ2-7; no definite D call. This CDR3 region has 13 residues. Deletions cut 1 base from V and 0 bases from J, with 4 bases between. Per the germline V gene, CDR1 is SGHDN and CDR2 is FVKESK. The CDR3 region has the DNA TGTGCCAGCAGCCAAGTTAGCTCCTACGAGCAGTACTTC. Protein: CASSQVSSYEQYF.

CDR3 amino acids: CASSEAQVRRELFF. CDR3 coding DNA: TGTGCCAGCAGTGAAGCGCAGGTCCGAAGGGAGCTGTTTTTT. The genes are TRBV2 and TRBJ2-2; D ambiguous. The CDR3 length is 14 residues. Deletions cut 0 bases from V and 9 bases from J, with 11 bases between. Germline CDR1 SNHLY, CDR2 FYNNEI.